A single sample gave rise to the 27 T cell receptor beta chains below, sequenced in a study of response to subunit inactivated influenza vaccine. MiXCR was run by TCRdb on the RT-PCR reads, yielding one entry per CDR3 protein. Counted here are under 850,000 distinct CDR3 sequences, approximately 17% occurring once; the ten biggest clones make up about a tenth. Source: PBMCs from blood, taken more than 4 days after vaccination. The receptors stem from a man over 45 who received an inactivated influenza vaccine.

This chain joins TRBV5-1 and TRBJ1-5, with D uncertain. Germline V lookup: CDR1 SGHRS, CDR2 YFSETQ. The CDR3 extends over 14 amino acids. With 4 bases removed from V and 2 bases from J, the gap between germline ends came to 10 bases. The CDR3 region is CASSADGGNQPQHF. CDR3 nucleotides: TGCGCCAGCAGCGCGGACGGGGGCAATCAGCCCCAGCATTTT.

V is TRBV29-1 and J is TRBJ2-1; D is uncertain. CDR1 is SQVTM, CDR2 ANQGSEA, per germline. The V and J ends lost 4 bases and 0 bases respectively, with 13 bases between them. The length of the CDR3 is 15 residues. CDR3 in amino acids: CSVGVEHSSYNEQFF. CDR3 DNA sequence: TGCAGCGTTGGGGTCGAACATAGCTCCTACAATGAGCAGTTCTTC.

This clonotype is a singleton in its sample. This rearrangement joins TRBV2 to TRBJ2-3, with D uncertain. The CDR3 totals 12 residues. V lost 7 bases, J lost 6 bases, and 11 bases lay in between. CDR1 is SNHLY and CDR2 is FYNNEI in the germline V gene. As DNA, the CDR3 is TGTGCCAGCAAGAGGAATGAGGATACGCAGTATTTT. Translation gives CASKRNEDTQYF.

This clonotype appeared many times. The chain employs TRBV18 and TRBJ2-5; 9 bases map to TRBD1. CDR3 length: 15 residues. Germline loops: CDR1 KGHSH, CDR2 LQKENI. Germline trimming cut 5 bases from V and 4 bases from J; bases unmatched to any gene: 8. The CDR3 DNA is TGTGCCAGCTCATCCCGGACAGGGGTTGGAGAGACCCAGTACTTC. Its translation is CASSSRTGVGETQYF. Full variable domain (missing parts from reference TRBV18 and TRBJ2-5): NAGVMQNPRHLVRRRGQEARLRCSPMKGHSHVYWYRQLPEEGLKFMVYLQKENIIDESGMPKERFSAEFPKEGPSILRIQQVVRGDSAAYFCASSSRTGVGETQYFGPGTRLLVL.

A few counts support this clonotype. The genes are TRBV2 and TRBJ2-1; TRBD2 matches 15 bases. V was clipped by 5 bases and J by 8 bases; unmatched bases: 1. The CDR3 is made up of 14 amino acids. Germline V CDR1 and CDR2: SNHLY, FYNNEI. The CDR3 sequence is CASSRTSGRDEQFF. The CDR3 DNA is TGTGCCAGCAGTCGGACTAGCGGGAGGGATGAGCAGTTCTTC. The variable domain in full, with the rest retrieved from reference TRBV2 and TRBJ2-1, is EPEVTQTPSHQVTQMGQEVILRCVPISNHLYFYWYRQILGQKVEFLVSFYNNEISEKSEIFDDQFSVERPDGSNFTLKIRSTKLEDSAMYFCASSRTSGRDEQFFGPGTRLTVL.

This chain's CDR3 is CASSPSGGEINSPLHF. CDR3 nucleotide sequence: TGTGCCAGCAGCCCCTCGGGGGGGGAGATAAATTCACCCCTCCACTTT. This rearrangement joins TRBV7-9 to TRBJ1-6; D may be TRBD1 (5 bases). Germline V gene lookup returns CDR1 SEHNR and CDR2 FQNEAQ (reference sequence). Trimming shortened V by 5 bases and J by 7 bases, and 18 bases separated the two germline ends. The CDR3 consists of 16 residues.

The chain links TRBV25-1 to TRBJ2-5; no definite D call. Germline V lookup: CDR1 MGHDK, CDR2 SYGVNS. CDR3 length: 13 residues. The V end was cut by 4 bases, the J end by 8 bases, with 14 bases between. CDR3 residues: CASSGPFPATQYF. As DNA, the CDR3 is TGTGCCAGCAGTGGCCCCTTCCCTGCAACCCAGTACTTC. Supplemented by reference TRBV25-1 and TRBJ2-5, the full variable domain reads EADIYQTPRYLVIGTGKKITLECSQTMGHDKMYWYQQDPGMELHLIHYSYGVNSTEKGDLSSESTVSRIRTEHFPLTLESARPSHTSQYLCASSGPFPATQYFGPGTRLLVL.

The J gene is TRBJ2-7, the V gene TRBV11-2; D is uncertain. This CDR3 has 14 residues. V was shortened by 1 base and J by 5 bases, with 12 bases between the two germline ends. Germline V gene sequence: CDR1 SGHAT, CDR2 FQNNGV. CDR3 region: CASSLADVGNEQYF. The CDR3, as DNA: TGTGCCAGCAGCTTAGCGGACGTGGGGAACGAGCAGTACTTC.

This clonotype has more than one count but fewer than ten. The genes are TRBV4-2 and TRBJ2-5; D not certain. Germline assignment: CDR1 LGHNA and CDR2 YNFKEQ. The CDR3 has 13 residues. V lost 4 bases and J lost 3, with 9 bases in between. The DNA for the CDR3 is TGTGCCAGCAGCCGGACCACAGAAGAGACCCAGTACTTC. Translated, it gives CASSRTTEETQYF.

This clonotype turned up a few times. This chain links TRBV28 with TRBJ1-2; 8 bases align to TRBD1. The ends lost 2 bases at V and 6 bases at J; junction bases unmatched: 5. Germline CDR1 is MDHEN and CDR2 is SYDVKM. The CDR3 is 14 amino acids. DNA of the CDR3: TGTGCCAGCAGTTTAGGGACAGGATGGGATGGCTACACCTTC. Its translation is CASSLGTGWDGYTF.

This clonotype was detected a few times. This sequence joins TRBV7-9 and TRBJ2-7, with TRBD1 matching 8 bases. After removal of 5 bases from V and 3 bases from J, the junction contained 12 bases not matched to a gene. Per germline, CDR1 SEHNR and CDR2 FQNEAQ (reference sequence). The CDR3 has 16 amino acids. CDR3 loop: CASSPLTGTGFYEQYF. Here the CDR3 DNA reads TGTGCCAGCAGCCCACTGACCGGGACAGGTTTCTACGAGCAGTACTTC. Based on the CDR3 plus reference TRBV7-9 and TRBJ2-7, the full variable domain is DTGVSQNPRHKITKRGQNVTFRCDPISEHNRLYWYRQTLGQGPEFLTYFQNEAQLEKSRLLSDRFSAERPKGSFSTLEIQRTEQGDSAMYLCASSPLTGTGFYEQYFGPGTRLTVT.

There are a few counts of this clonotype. CDR3 nucleotides: TGTGCCAGCAGCGTAGGACCTACAGGGGAAGAGACCCAGTACTTC. Translating gives CASSVGPTGEETQYF. The rearrangement uses TRBV9 and TRBJ2-5; 7 nucleotides match TRBD1. From germline, CDR1 is SGDLS and CDR2 YYNGEE. This CDR3 spans 15 amino acids. V lost 0 bases to trimming and J lost 3 bases; unmatched junction nucleotides: 5.

The CDR3 here is CATLGVKTDTQYF. In DNA, the CDR3 is TGTGCCACCCTGGGAGTGAAAACAGATACGCAGTATTTT. The chain joins TRBV21-1 to TRBJ2-3; TRBD1 is taken as the D call from the table, unchecked against the DNA. TRBV21-1 is assigned pseudogene status. The CDR3 sequence is 13 residues long.

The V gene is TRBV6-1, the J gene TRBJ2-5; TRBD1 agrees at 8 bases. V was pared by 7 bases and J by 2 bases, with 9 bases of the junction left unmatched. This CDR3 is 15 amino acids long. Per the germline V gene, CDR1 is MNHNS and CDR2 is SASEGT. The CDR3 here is CASNPRRTGQETQYF. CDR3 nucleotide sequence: TGTGCCAGCAACCCACGTAGGACAGGGCAAGAGACCCAGTACTTC.

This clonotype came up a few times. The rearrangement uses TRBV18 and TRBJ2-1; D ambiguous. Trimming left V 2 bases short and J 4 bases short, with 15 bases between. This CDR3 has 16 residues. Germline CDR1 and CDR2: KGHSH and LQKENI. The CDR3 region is CASSPSQRGTYNEQFF. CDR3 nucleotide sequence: TGTGCCAGCTCACCATCACAGCGCGGAACGTACAATGAGCAGTTCTTC.

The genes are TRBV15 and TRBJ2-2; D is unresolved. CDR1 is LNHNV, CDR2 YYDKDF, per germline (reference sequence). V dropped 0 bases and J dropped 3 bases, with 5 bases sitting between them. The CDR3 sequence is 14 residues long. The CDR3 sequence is CATSRDRDTGELFF. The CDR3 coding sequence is TGTGCCACCAGCAGAGATCGCGACACCGGGGAGCTGTTTTTT.

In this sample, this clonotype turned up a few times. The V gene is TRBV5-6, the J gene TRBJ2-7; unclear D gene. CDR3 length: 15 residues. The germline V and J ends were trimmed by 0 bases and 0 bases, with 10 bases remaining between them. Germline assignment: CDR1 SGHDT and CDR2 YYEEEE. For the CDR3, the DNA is TGTGCCAGCAGCTTGGCCGGTTGGTACTCCTACGAGCAGTACTTC. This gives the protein CASSLAGWYSYEQYF.

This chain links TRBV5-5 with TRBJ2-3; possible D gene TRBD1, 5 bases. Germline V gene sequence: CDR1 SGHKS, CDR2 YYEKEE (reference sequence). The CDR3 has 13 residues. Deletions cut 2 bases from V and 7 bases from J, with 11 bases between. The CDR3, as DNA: TGTGCCAGCAGCTTCCGGTCGGACAATACGCAGTATTTT. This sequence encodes CASSFRSDNTQYF. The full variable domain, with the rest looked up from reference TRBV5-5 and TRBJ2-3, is DAGVTQSPTHLIKTRGQQVTLRCSPISGHKSVSWYQQVLGQGPQFIFQYYEKEERGRGNFPDRFSARQFPNYSSELNVNALLLGDSALYLCASSFRSDNTQYFGPGTRLTVL.

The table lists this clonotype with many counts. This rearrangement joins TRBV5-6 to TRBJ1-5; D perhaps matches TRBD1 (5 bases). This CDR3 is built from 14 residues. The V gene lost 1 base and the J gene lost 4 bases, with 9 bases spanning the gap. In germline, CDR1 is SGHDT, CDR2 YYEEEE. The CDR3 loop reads CASSLQGRNQPQHF. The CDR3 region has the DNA TGTGCCAGCAGCTTGCAGGGTCGGAATCAGCCCCAGCATTTT.

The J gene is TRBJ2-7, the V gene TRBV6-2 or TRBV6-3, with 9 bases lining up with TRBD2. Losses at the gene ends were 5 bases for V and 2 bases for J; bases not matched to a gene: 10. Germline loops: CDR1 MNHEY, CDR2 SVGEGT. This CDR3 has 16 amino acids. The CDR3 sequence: CASSPPGAGGTYEQYF. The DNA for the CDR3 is TGTGCCAGCAGTCCGCCCGGCGCGGGGGGGACCTACGAGCAGTACTTC.

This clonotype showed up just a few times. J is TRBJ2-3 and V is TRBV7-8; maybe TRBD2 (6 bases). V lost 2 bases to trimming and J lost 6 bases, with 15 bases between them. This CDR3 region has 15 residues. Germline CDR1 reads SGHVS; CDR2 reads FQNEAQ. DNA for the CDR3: TGTGCCAGCAGCTTAAGACCGGGAGTCGCCGATACGCAGTATTTT. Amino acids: CASSLRPGVADTQYF. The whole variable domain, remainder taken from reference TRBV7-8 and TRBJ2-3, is GAGVSQSPRYKVAKRGQDVALRCDPISGHVSLFWYQQALGQGPEFLTYFQNEAQLDKSGLPSDRFFAERPEGSVSTLKIQRTQQEDSAVYLCASSLRPGVADTQYFGPGTRLTVL.

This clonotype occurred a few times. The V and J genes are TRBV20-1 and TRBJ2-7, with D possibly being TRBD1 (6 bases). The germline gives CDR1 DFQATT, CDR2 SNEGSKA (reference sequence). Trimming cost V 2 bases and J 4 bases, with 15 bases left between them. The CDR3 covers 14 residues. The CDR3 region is CSARRQGNGYEQYF. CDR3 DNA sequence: TGCAGTGCTAGACGCCAGGGGAATGGTTACGAGCAGTACTTC.

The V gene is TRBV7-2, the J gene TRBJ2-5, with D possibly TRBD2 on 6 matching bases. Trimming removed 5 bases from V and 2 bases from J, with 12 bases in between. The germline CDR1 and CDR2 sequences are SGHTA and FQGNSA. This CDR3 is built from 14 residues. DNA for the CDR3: TGTGCCAGCAGCAAGGGACTGAGACAAGAGACCCAGTACTTC. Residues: CASSKGLRQETQYF.

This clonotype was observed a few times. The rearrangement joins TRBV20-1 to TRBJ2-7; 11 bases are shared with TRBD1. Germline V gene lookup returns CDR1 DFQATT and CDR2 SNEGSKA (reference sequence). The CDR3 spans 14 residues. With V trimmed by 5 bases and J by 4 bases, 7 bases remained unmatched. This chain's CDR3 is CSASGTGGKYEQYF. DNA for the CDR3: TGCAGTGCTTCCGGGACAGGGGGTAAATACGAGCAGTACTTC.

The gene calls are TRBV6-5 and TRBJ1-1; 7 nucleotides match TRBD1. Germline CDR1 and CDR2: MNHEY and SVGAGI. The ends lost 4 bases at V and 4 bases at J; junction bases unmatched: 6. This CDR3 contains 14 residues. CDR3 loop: CASSSHTGVTEAFF. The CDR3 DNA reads TGTGCCAGCAGTTCACATACAGGGGTCACTGAAGCTTTCTTT.

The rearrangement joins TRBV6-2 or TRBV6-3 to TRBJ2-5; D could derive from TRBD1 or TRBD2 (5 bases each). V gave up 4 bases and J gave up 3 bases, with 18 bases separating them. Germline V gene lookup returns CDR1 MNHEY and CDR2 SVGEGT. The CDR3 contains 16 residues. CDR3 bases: TGTGCCAGCAGTTCGAACCCGGGACGCAGAGAAGAGACCCAGTACTTC. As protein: CASSSNPGRREETQYF.

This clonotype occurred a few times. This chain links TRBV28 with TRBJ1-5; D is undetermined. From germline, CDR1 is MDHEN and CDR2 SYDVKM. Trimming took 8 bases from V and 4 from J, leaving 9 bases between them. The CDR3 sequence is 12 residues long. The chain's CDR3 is CASEVTNQPQHF. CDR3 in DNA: TGTGCCAGCGAAGTGACGAATCAGCCCCAGCATTTT. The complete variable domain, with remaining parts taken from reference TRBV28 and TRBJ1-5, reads DVKVTQSSRYLVKRTGEKVFLECVQDMDHENMFWYRQDPGLGLRLIYFSYDVKMKEKGDIPEGYSVSREKKERFSLILESASTNQTSMYLCASEVTNQPQHFGDGTRLSIL.